These 3 T cell receptor beta chains were sequenced from one sample in a study of human T cells and chemical hapten exposure (dated by TCRdb to 2020 to 2023). Libraries were constructed by RACE. The data were produced on a NextSeq 500. In TCRdb, the public reads were trimmed at Q25 with fastp and aligned with MiXCR, with productive beta chains retained. Rows with a matching CDR3 protein are joined into one entry that keeps the most common DNA and genes. The sample yields nearly 350,000 distinct CDR3 sequences; approximately 6.9% were counted once. In total, the top ten clones hold 8% to 9% of the sample. This specimen's time point label, per the study, means: patch test 1, 2 weeks after DPC sensitization. The treatment or condition label, as the study defines it: therapeutic diphenylcyclopropenone sensitization with weekly scalp DPC. The material was whole blood, obtained in connection with sensitization to the hapten diphenylcyclopropenone (DPC). All receptors derive from a woman younger than 30 with alopecia areata. Some clones in this sample may be carry-over from other donors' samples.

This clonotype was seen many times. The chain couples TRBV28 to TRBJ2-6, with 8 bases lining up with TRBD1. The CDR3 has 16 residues. Trimming removed 5 bases from V and 0 bases from J; junction bases left unmatched: 3. Germline CDR1 and CDR2: MDHEN and SYDVKM. CDR3 protein: CASSRTGGSGANVLTF. CDR3 DNA sequence: TGTGCCAGCAGTCGAACAGGGGGCTCTGGGGCCAACGTCCTGACTTTC.

This clonotype has a handful of counts. The V call is TRBV10-3, the J call TRBJ2-3; 10 nucleotides agree with TRBD2. Germline V lookup: CDR1 ENHRY, CDR2 SYGVKD. V lost 2 bases, J lost 0 bases, and 5 bases stayed unmatched. This CDR3 spans 17 amino acids. CDR3 in DNA: TGTGCCATCAGTGAGACTAGCGGGGCCACTAGCACAGATACGCAGTATTTT. This translates into CAISETSGATSTDTQYF.

This clonotype appeared a few times. V gene TRBV9 combines with J gene TRBJ2-2, with TRBD1 identical over 7 bases. Germline loops: CDR1 SGDLS, CDR2 YYNGEE. CDR3 length: 16 amino acids. The V segment lost 4 bases and the J segment 1 base; nucleotides outside the gene matches: 7. This chain's CDR3 is CASSTRQGLNTGELFF. CDR3 nucleotide sequence: TGTGCCAGCAGCACCAGACAGGGCTTGAACACCGGGGAGCTGTTTTTT. The variable domain in full, with the rest retrieved from reference TRBV9 and TRBJ2-2, is DSGVTQTPKHLITATGQRVTLRCSPRSGDLSVYWYQQSLDQGLQFLIQYYNGEERAKGNILERFSAQQFPDLHSELNLSSLELGDSALYFCASSTRQGLNTGELFFGEGSRLTVL.